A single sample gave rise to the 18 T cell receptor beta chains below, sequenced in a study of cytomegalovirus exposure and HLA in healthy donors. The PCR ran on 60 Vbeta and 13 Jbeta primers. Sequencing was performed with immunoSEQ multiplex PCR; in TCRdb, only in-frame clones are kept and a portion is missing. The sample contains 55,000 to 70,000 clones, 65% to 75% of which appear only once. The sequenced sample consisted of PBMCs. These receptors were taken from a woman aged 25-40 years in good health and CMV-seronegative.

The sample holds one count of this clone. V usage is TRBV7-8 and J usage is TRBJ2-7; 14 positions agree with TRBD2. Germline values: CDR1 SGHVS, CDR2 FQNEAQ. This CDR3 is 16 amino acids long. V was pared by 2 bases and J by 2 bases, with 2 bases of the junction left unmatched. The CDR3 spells CASSLPTSGGAYEQYF. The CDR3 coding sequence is TGTGCCAGCAGCTTACCGACTAGCGGGGGGGCCTACGAGCAGTACTTC.

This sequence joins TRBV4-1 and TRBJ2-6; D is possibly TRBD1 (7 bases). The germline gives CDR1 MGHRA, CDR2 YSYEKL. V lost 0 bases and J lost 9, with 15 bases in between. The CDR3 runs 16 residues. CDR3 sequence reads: CASSQEGRQGGNVLTF. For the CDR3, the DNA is TGCGCCAGCAGCCAAGAAGGGAGACAGGGAGGCAACGTCCTGACTTTC.

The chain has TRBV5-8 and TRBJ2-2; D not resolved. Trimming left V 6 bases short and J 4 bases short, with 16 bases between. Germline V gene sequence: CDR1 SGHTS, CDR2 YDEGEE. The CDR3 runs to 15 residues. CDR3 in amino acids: CASTPPAGPTGELFF. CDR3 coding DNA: TGTGCCAGCACCCCCCCCGCTGGGCCCACCGGGGAGCTGTTTTTT.

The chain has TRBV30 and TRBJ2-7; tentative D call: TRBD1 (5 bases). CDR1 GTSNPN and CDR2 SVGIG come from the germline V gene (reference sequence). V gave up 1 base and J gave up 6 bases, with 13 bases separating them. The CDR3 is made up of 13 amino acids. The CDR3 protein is CAWSASGWGEQYF. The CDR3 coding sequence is TGTGCCTGGAGTGCTTCAGGGTGGGGCGAGCAGTACTTC.

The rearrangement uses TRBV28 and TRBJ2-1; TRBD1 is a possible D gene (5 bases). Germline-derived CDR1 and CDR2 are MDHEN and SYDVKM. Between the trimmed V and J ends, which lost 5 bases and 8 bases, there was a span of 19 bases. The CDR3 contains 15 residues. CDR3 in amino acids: CASSPVHRYSHEQFF. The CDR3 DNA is TGTGCCAGCAGTCCAGTCCACAGGTATTCCCATGAGCAGTTCTTC.

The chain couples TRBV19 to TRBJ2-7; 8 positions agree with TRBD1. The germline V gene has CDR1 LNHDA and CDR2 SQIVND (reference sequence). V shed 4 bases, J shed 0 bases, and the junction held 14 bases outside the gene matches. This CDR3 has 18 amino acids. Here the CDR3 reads CASSNWAGGGFSSYEQYV. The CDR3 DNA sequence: TGTGCCAGTAGTAACTGGGCAGGGGGCGGATTTAGCTCCTACGAGCAGTACGTC.

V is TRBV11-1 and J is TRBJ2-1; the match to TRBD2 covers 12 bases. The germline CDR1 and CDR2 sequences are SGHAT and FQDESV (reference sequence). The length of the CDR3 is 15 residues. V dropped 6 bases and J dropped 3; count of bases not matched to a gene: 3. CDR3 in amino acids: CASRTLAGGYNEQFF. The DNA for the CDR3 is TGTGCCAGCAGAACACTAGCGGGAGGCTACAATGAGCAGTTCTTC.

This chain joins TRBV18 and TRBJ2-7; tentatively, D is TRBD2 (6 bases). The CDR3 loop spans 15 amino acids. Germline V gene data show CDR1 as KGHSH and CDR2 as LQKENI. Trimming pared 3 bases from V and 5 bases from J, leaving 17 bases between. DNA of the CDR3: TGTGCCAGCTCACCCGGGGGTGCGGGGCTCAACGAGCAGTACGTC. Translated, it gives CASSPGGAGLNEQYV.

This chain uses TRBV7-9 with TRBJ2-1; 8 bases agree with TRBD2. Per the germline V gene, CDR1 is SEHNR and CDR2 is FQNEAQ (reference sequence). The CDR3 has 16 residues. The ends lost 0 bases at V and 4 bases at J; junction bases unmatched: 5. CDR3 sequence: CASSLAGTRAYNEQFF. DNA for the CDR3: TGTGCCAGCAGCTTAGCCGGGACTAGGGCTTACAATGAGCAGTTCTTC.

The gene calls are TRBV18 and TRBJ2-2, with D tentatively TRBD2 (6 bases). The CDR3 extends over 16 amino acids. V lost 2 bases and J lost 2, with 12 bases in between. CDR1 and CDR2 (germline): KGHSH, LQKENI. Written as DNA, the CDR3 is TGTGCCAGCTCACCATTTGGAGGGATTAACACCGGGGAGCTGTTTTTT. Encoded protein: CASSPFGGINTGELFF. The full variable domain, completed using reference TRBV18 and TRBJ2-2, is NAGVMQNPRHLVRRRGQEARLRCSPMKGHSHVYWYRQLPEEGLKFMVYLQKENIIDESGMPKERFSAEFPKEGPSILRIQQVVRGDSAAYFCASSPFGGINTGELFFGEGSRLTVL.

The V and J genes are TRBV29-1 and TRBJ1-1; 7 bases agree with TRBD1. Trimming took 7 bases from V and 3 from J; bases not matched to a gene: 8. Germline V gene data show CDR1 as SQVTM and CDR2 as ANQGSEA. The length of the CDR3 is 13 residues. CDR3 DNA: TGCAGCGCAAAGGACAGGAAGGACACTGAAGCTTTCTTT. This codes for CSAKDRKDTEAFF.

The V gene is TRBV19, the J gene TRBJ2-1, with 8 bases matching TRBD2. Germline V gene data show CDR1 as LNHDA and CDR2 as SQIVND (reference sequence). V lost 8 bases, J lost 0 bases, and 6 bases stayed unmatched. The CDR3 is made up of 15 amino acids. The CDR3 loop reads CASSIAGPSYNEQFF. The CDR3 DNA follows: TGTGCCAGTTCCATAGCGGGGCCCTCCTACAATGAGCAGTTCTTC.

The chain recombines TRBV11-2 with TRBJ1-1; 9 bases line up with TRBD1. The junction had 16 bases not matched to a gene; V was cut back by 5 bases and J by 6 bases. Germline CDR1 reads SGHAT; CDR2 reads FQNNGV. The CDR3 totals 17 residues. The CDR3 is CASSPTTPGQGIPEAFF. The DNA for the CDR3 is TGTGCCAGCAGCCCAACGACCCCGGGACAGGGTATCCCTGAAGCTTTCTTT.

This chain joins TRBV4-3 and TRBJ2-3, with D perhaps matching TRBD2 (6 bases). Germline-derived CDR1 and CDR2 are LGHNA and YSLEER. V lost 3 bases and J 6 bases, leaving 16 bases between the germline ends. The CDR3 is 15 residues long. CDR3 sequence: CASSQRDPQYDTQYF. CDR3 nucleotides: TGCGCCAGCAGCCAGCGGGACCCGCAATACGATACGCAGTATTTT.

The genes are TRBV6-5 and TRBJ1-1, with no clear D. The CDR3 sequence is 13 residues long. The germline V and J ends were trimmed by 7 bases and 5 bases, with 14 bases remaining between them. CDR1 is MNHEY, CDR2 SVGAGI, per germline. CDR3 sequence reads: CASNPVPGTEAFF. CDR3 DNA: TGTGCCAGCAATCCAGTACCCGGGACTGAAGCTTTCTTT.

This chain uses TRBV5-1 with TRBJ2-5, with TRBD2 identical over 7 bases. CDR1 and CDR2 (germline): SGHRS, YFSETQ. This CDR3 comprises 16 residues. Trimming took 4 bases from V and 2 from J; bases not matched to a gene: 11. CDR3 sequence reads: CASSPEFPGGQETQYF. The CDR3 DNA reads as TGCGCCAGCAGCCCCGAATTTCCGGGAGGACAAGAGACCCAGTACTTC.

The CDR3 coding sequence is TGTGCCAGCCGAAGAACAGCGGGAGGGTCCTACGAGCAGTACTTC. Its translation: CASRRTAGGSYEQYF. This sequence joins TRBV27 and TRBJ2-7, with 10 bases matching TRBD2. Germline values: CDR1 MNHEY, CDR2 SMNVEV (reference sequence). This CDR3 region has 15 residues. The V segment lost 8 bases and the J segment 1 base; nucleotides outside the gene matches: 8.

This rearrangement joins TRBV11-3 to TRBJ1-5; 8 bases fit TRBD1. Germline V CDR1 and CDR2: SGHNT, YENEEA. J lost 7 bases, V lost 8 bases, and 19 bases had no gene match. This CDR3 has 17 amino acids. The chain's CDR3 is CASLPQGARVEWQPQHF. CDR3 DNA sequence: TGTGCCAGCCTTCCTCAGGGGGCGCGAGTGGAGTGGCAGCCCCAGCATTTT.